This entry lists 26 T cell receptor beta chains sequenced from one sample in a study of cytomegalovirus exposure and HLA in healthy donors (dated by TCRdb to about 2017). Library construction relied on the immunoSEQ multiplex PCR assay. TCRdb holds this immuneACCESS table with in-frame rearrangements only. Some clones are missing; in checked studies, unresolved V genes explain under half, and the rest has no known cause. The sample has some 200,000 clones on record, 80% to 95% of them singletons. The ten largest account for about 1% of the sample. What was sequenced was PBMCs. The source of these receptors is a woman in her late teens or twenties in good health and CMV-seronegative.

The chain employs TRBV6-1 and TRBJ2-1; the match to TRBD2 covers 9 bases. Germline trimming cut 2 bases from V and 9 bases from J; bases unmatched to any gene: 11. This CDR3 is built from 16 residues. CDR1 and CDR2 (germline): MNHNS, SASEGT. The DNA for the CDR3 is TGTGCCAGCAGTGAACTTCTAGCGGGGCGGTTCGGTGAGCAGTTCTTC. Translating it yields CASSELLAGRFGEQFF.

This rearrangement joins TRBV5-1 to TRBJ1-3; D gene uncertain. Deletions cut 1 base from V and 0 bases from J, with 5 bases between. This CDR3 contains 14 residues. CDR1 is SGHRS, CDR2 YFSETQ, per germline. The CDR3 coding sequence is TGCGCCAGCAGCTTGAGCTACTCTGGAAACACCATATATTTT. It is translated as CASSLSYSGNTIYF.

This rearrangement joins TRBV10-3 to TRBJ1-2, with D hard to call. CDR1 is ENHRY, CDR2 SYGVKD, per germline. Deletions cut 4 bases from V and 1 base from J, with 7 bases between. The CDR3 covers 13 residues. The CDR3 is CAISVAHNYGYTF. The CDR3 DNA sequence: TGTGCCATCAGTGTCGCACATAACTATGGCTACACCTTC.

This clone appeared a single time. The chain links TRBV7-6 to TRBJ2-3; 11 bases map to TRBD2. The CDR3 is 15 amino acids. Germline values: CDR1 SGHVS, CDR2 FNYEAQ. The V segment lost 5 bases and the J segment 5 bases; nucleotides outside the gene matches: 6. CDR3 DNA: TGTGCCAGCAGCCCGGGACTAGCGGACCTAGATACGCAGTATTTT. Amino acids: CASSPGLADLDTQYF.

The chain recombines TRBV4-1 with TRBJ1-1; the D gene is possibly TRBD1 (5 bases). The CDR3 has 14 amino acids. V was trimmed by 3 bases and J by 11 bases, leaving 19 bases between them. Germline V gene data show CDR1 as MGHRA and CDR2 as YSYEKL. The CDR3 region is CASSHTDSLRGAFF. Here the CDR3 DNA reads TGCGCCAGCAGCCACACCGACAGCTTACGTGGCGCTTTCTTT.

This clone was seen a single time. CDR3 sequence reads: CASSPGTGGDTQYF. CDR3 DNA sequence: TGTGCCAGCAGCCCCGGGACAGGGGGAGATACGCAGTATTTT. The chain carries TRBV11-2 and TRBJ2-3, with TRBD1 identical over 11 bases. Germline loops: CDR1 SGHAT, CDR2 FQNNGV. V lost 5 bases, J lost 5 bases, and 3 bases stayed unmatched. The CDR3 has 14 amino acids.

This chain connects TRBV5-1 to TRBJ1-2; TRBD1 agrees at 8 bases. Germline CDR1 SGHRS, CDR2 YFSETQ. The V and J ends lost 3 bases and 2 bases, in that order; junction bases with no gene match: 9. CDR3 size: 16 residues. The CDR3 DNA follows: TGCGCCAGCAGCTGGAGGACAGGGAGGATCAACTATGGCTACACCTTC. This translates into CASSWRTGRINYGYTF.

DNA of the CDR3: TGTGCCAGCAGTTATTCCCCGAGCGTGGTGGATGAGCAGTTCTTC. This codes for CASSYSPSVVDEQFF. The rearrangement joins TRBV6-5 to TRBJ2-1; D uncertain. The CDR3 loop spans 15 amino acids. V lost 3 bases and J lost 8, with 17 bases in between. Germline V gives CDR1 MNHEY, CDR2 SVGAGI.

V and J are TRBV5-1 and TRBJ1-1; 8 bases line up with TRBD1. V trimming: 2 bases; J trimming: 5 bases; junction bases outside the gene matches: 5. CDR3 length: 14 residues. The V gene's germline CDR1 is SGHRS and CDR2 YFSETQ. The CDR3 protein is CASSLGRGRTEAFF. The CDR3 nucleotides are TGCGCCAGCAGCTTAGGCAGGGGGCGGACTGAAGCTTTCTTT.

This chain joins TRBV6-1 and TRBJ1-5; D is unresolved. Germline V CDR1 and CDR2: MNHNS, SASEGT. The CDR3 covers 16 residues. Trimming left V 0 bases short and J 6 bases short, with 15 bases between. CDR3 nucleotides: TGTGCCAGCAGTGAAGCGGGCAGACCCTTTGGTCAGCCCCAGCATTTT. Its protein product is CASSEAGRPFGQPQHF.

This sequence joins TRBV27 and TRBJ2-5; a weak D match, TRBD2 (6 bases). The V gene lost 5 bases and the J gene lost 6 bases, with 13 bases spanning the gap. The CDR3 is 13 residues long. Germline assignment: CDR1 MNHEY and CDR2 SMNVEV (reference sequence). As DNA, the CDR3 is TGTGCCAGCAGTCTGGGGGGATGGCAGACCCAGTACTTC. Residues: CASSLGGWQTQYF.

Remarks on this clone: Sequence at one end of the junction differs from germline and may be a read error. The CDR3 is CASSFFGRVVDF. The CDR3 bases are TGTGCCAGCAGCTTTTTCGGCAGGGTGGTCGACTTC. This chain joins TRBV11-2 and TRBJ2-7, with a possible D match to TRBD1 (5 bases). The CDR3 length is 12 residues. The germline gives CDR1 SGHAT, CDR2 FQNNGV.

The count of this clone is one. The CDR3 nucleotides read TGTGCCAGCAGTGAAGCGTGGAGGGGGCTCCAGGAGGGCTACACCTTC. It translates to CASSEAWRGLQEGYTF. The chain carries TRBV6-1 and TRBJ1-2; 7 bases map to TRBD1. J was trimmed by 8 bases and V by 0 bases; bases with no gene match: 12. The CDR3 spans 16 residues. The V gene's germline CDR1 is MNHNS and CDR2 SASEGT.

The chain links TRBV27 to TRBJ2-1; 7 nucleotides match TRBD2. This CDR3 contains 15 residues. Germline CDR1 reads MNHEY; CDR2 reads SMNVEV (reference sequence). The J segment lost 4 bases and the V segment lost 7 bases, leaving 10 bases of the junction unmatched. CDR3 region: CASTRPSGHYNEQFF. In DNA form, the CDR3 reads TGTGCCAGCACCCGGCCTAGCGGTCATTACAATGAGCAGTTCTTC.

V usage is TRBV11-2 and J usage is TRBJ2-1; 11 bases agree with TRBD1. The trim removed 2 bases at V and 12 bases at J, leaving 12 bases unmatched. This CDR3 spans 16 amino acids. Looked up from germline, CDR1 is SGHAT and CDR2 is FQNNGV. CDR3 protein: CASSLRGGQGEGRQFF. The CDR3 coding sequence is TGTGCCAGCAGCTTAAGAGGGGGACAGGGGGAGGGTCGGCAGTTCTTC.

The chain links TRBV27 to TRBJ2-1; 14 nucleotides agree with TRBD2. The CDR3 runs 15 residues. With 7 bases clipped from V and 9 bases from J, the junction kept 8 bases outside the gene matches. Per the germline V gene, CDR1 is MNHEY and CDR2 is SMNVEV (reference sequence). CDR3 nucleotides: TGTGCCAGCACCCGAGGGACTAGCGGGAGAACTGAGCAGTTCTTC. This sequence encodes CASTRGTSGRTEQFF.

The gene calls are TRBV5-1 and TRBJ2-1, with D hard to call. Germline CDR1 SGHRS, CDR2 YFSETQ. The CDR3 has 13 amino acids. V lost 4 bases to trimming and J lost 9 bases, with 14 bases between them. The CDR3 nucleotides read TGCGCCAGCAGCCTCCTGGCCACCGCTGAGCAGTTCTTC. Translating gives CASSLLATAEQFF. Based on the CDR3 plus reference TRBV5-1 and TRBJ2-1, the full variable domain is KAGVTQTPRYLIKTRGQQVTLSCSPISGHRSVSWYQQTPGQGLQFLFEYFSETQRNKGNFPGRFSGRQFSNSRSEMNVSTLELGDSALYLCASSLLATAEQFFGPGTRLTVL.

The chain combines TRBV9 with TRBJ2-1; TRBD2 matches at 11 bases. The V gene end was trimmed by 3 bases and the J gene end by 0 bases; junction bases not matched to a gene: 11. CDR1 is SGDLS, CDR2 YYNGEE, per germline. CDR3 length: 19 residues. The CDR3, as DNA: TGTGCCAGCAGCGGCGGTTCCGGGACTAGCGGCTACTCCTACAATGAGCAGTTCTTC. Protein sequence: CASSGGSGTSGYSYNEQFF.

V is TRBV11-3 and J is TRBJ2-2; D is unresolved. Germline V gives CDR1 SGHNT, CDR2 YENEEA. Trimming shortened V by 5 bases and J by 1 base, and 8 bases separated the two germline ends. The CDR3 is 14 residues long. CDR3 sequence reads: CASSPTGNTGELFF. CDR3 bases: TGTGCCAGCAGCCCAACGGGGAACACCGGGGAGCTGTTTTTT.

V usage is TRBV28 and J usage is TRBJ2-7, with a tentative D call TRBD2 (5 bases). Germline CDR1 and CDR2: MDHEN and SYDVKM. CDR3 length: 13 residues. V was pared by 6 bases and J by 2 bases, with 11 bases between. Here the CDR3 DNA reads TGTGCCAGCAGACGGGGAGCCCCCTACGAGCAGTACTTC. Amino acids: CASRRGAPYEQYF.

The gene calls are TRBV5-1 and TRBJ1-5; TRBD1 agrees at 10 bases. V trimming: 4 bases; J trimming: 6 bases; junction bases outside the gene matches: 4. Germline lookup yields CDR1 SGHRS and CDR2 YFSETQ. The CDR3 contains 14 residues. DNA of the CDR3: TGCGCCAGCAGCCACGGACAGGGGGGTCAGCCCCAGCATTTT. This codes for CASSHGQGGQPQHF.

The chain combines TRBV6-1 with TRBJ2-7, with D hard to call. Per the germline V gene, CDR1 is MNHNS and CDR2 is SASEGT. Between the trimmed V and J ends, which lost 8 bases and 0 bases, there was a span of 8 bases. The CDR3 extends over 12 amino acids. Here the CDR3 DNA reads TGTGCCAGCCGTAGGAGCTCCTACGAGCAGTACTTC. It encodes CASRRSSYEQYF.

The chain recombines TRBV5-1 with TRBJ2-1; 7 nucleotides match TRBD2. The CDR3 is 17 residues long. Trimming cost V 1 base and J 7 bases; bases outside gene matches: 14. Germline assignment: CDR1 SGHRS and CDR2 YFSETQ. This CDR3 is CASSLWFAGLTQNEQFF. CDR3 nucleotides: TGCGCCAGCAGCTTGTGGTTCGCGGGACTAACCCAAAATGAGCAGTTCTTC.

This clone was picked up one time. The chain couples TRBV30 to TRBJ2-3; D might be TRBD2 (6 bases). The germline V and J ends were trimmed by 5 bases and 2 bases, with 14 bases remaining between them. Germline-derived CDR1 and CDR2 are GTSNPN and SVGIG (reference sequence). The CDR3 length is 14 residues. This chain's CDR3 is CAWESWRDTDTQYF. DNA for the CDR3: TGTGCCTGGGAGTCTTGGCGGGACACAGATACGCAGTATTTT.

The gene calls are TRBV27 and TRBJ2-6; TRBD1 might be the D (5 bases). Per the germline V gene, CDR1 is MNHEY and CDR2 is SMNVEV (reference sequence). Between the trimmed V and J ends, which lost 4 bases and 2 bases, there was a span of 12 bases. There are 16 residues in the CDR3. The CDR3 DNA follows: TGTGCCAGCAGTTACCAGGGTATGCCTGGGGCCAACGTCCTGACTTTC. Protein product: CASSYQGMPGANVLTF.

V is TRBV19 and J is TRBJ1-1; D gene ambiguous. V dropped 3 bases and J dropped 1 base, with 9 bases sitting between them. The germline gives CDR1 LNHDA, CDR2 SQIVND (reference sequence). The CDR3 runs 14 residues. This CDR3 is CASSMMGANTEAFF. DNA for the CDR3: TGTGCCAGTAGTATGATGGGAGCGAACACTGAAGCTTTCTTT.